The 8 T cell receptor beta chains below all came from one sample that was sequenced in a study of T cells in Graves' hyperthyroidism and ophthalmopathy. Template material for amplifying TCR beta CDR3 regions consisted of RNA transcripts. First-round RT-PCR with HTBI primers amplified the TCR CDR3 region. TCRdb fed the multiplex PCR reads into MiXCR, producing one record per CDR3 protein. The sample contains 310,000 or so distinct CDR3 sequences, approximately 17% of which appear only once. Sequenced material: blood. All receptors come from a woman between 55 and 75 years old with Graves' ophthalmopathy.

On this clonotype: A clone one base away is much larger, so this may be a read error. V and J are TRBV7-2 and TRBJ2-5; D assignment may be TRBD1 or TRBD2 (5 bases each). Per germline, CDR1 SGHTA and CDR2 FQGNSA. The CDR3 totals 15 residues. The CDR3 is CASSPGYSGQGTQYF. The DNA of the CDR3 is TGTGCCAGCAGCCCCGGTTACTCGGGGCAAGGGACCCAGTACTTC.

The sample holds many counts of this clonotype. This sequence joins TRBV7-8 and TRBJ2-1, with D hard to call. Germline V gene data show CDR1 as SGHVS and CDR2 as FQNEAQ. Trimming took off 5 bases at V and 3 bases at J, with 11 bases between the two ends. This CDR3 contains 14 residues. Here the CDR3 reads CASSLVSGYNEQFF. For the CDR3, the DNA is TGTGCCAGCAGCCTCGTTTCCGGCTACAATGAGCAGTTCTTC.

This clonotype was seen at least ten times. As DNA, the CDR3 is TGCAGTGCTAGCAGGGCAATCAATGAAAAACTGTTTTTT. Protein: CSASRAINEKLFF. This chain connects TRBV20-1 to TRBJ1-4, with D perhaps matching TRBD1 (5 bases). Trimming took 3 bases from V and 5 from J, leaving 10 bases between them. The CDR3 covers 13 residues. Per germline, CDR1 DFQATT and CDR2 SNEGSKA (reference sequence).

The table lists this clonotype with many counts. The rearrangement uses TRBV27 and TRBJ1-1, with 9 bases identical to TRBD1. After removal of 8 bases from V and 2 bases from J, the junction contained 12 bases not matched to a gene. Germline assignment: CDR1 MNHEY and CDR2 SMNVEV (reference sequence). This CDR3 has 16 residues. The CDR3 bases are TGTGCCAGCGTACCGGGACAGGGTAGACTTAACACTGAAGCTTTCTTT. It specifies CASVPGQGRLNTEAFF.

In this sample, this clonotype turned up many times. This chain's CDR3 is CASSPGGDRSEQFF. CDR3 bases: TGTGCCAGCAGCCCCGGGGGGGACCGGAGTGAGCAGTTCTTC. This sequence joins TRBV7-8 and TRBJ2-1; 8 nucleotides line up with TRBD2. CDR1 is SGHVS and CDR2 is FQNEAQ in the germline V gene. The CDR3 runs to 14 residues. V dropped 5 bases and J dropped 9; count of bases not matched to a gene: 9.

This clonotype came up many times. The rearrangement links TRBV5-1 to TRBJ1-4; 8 bases fit TRBD1. The CDR3 is made up of 15 amino acids. V trimming: 0 bases; J trimming: 4 bases; junction bases outside the gene matches: 2. Germline assignment: CDR1 SGHRS and CDR2 YFSETQ. Written as DNA, the CDR3 is TGCGCCAGCAGCTTGGGGGGACAGGATAATGAAAAACTGTTTTTT. Residues: CASSLGGQDNEKLFF.

The CDR3, as DNA: TGTGCCAGTAAGGAGGCTAGCGGGAGCTACGAGCAGTACTTC. Protein product: CASKEASGSYEQYF. The chain combines TRBV19 with TRBJ2-7, with TRBD2 identical over 10 bases. The V gene's germline CDR1 is LNHDA and CDR2 SQIVND (reference sequence). CDR3 size: 14 residues. Trimming took 7 bases from V and 3 from J; bases not matched to a gene: 6.

The rearrangement joins TRBV12-3 or TRBV12-4 to TRBJ2-2; D perhaps matches TRBD2 (7 bases). Trimming pared 0 bases from V and 4 bases from J, leaving 15 bases between. This CDR3 contains 17 residues. CDR3 amino acids: CASSLAGGRRGTGELFF. Here the CDR3 DNA reads TGTGCCAGCAGTTTAGCGGGGGGGCGGAGAGGCACCGGGGAGCTGTTTTTT.